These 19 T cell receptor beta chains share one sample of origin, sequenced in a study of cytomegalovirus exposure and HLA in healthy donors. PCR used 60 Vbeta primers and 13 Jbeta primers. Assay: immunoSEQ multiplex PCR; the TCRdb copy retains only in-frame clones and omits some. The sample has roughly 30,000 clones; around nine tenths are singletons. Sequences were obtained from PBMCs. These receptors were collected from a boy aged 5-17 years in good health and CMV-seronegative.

CDR3 nucleotide sequence: TGTGCCACCAGCAGAGTAGCGGGGGGGCCGGACCGGGCACCCTACGAGCAGTACTTC. It is translated as CATSRVAGGPDRAPYEQYF. The chain couples TRBV15 to TRBJ2-7, with 11 bases fitting TRBD2. Germline V CDR1 and CDR2: LNHNV, YYDKDF (reference sequence). The CDR3 spans 19 residues. After removal of 1 base from V and 2 bases from J, the junction contained 13 bases not matched to a gene.

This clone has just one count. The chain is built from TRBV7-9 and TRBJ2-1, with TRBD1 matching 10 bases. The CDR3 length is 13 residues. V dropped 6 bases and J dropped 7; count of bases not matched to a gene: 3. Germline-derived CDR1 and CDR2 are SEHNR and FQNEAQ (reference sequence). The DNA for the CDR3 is TGTGCCAGCAGACGGACAGGGGGAAATGAGCAGTTCTTC. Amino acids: CASRRTGGNEQFF.

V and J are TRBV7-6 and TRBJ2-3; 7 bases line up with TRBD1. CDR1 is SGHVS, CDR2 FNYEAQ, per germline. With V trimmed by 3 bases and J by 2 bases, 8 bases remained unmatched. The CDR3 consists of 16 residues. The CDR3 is CASSFSPTGYTDTQYF. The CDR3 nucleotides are TGTGCCAGCAGCTTCTCCCCGACAGGGTACACAGATACGCAGTATTTT.

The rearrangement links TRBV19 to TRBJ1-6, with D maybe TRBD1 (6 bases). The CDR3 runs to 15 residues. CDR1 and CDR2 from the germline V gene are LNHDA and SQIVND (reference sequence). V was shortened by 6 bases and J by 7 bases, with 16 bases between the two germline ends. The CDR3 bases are TGTGCCAGTAGCCCAGGGACATTAAACAATTCACCCCTCCACTTT. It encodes CASSPGTLNNSPLHF.

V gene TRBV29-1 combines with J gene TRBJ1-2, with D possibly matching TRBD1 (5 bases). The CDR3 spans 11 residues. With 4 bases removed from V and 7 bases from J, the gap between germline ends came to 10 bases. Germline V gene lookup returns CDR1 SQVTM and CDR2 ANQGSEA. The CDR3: CSVVGGVGYTF. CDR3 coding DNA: TGCAGCGTTGTCGGGGGGGTTGGCTACACCTTC.

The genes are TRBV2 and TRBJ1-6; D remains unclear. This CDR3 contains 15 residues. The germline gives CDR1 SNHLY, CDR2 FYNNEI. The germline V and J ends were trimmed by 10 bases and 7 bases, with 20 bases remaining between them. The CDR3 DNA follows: TGTGCCACCCGGGCGCGGGCAAGGCGAAATTCACCCCTCCACTTT. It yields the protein CATRARARRNSPLHF.

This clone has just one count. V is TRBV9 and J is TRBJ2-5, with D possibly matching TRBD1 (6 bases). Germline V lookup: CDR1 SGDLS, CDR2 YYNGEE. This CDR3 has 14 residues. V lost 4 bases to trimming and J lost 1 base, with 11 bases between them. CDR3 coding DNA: TGTGCCAGCAGCCCCCGGACAGCCCAAGAGACCCAGTACTTC. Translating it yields CASSPRTAQETQYF.

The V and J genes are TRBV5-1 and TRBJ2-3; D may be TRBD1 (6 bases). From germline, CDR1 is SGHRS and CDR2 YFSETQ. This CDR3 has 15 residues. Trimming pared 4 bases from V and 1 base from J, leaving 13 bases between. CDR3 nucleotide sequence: TGCGCCAGCAGCAATTACAGGGACGGCACAGATACGCAGTATTTT. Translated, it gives CASSNYRDGTDTQYF.

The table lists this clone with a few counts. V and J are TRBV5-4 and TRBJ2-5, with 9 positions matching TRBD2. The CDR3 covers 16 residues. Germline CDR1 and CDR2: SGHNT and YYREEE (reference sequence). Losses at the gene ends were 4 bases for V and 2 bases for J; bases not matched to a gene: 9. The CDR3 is CASSTSGLALQETQYF. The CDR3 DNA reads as TGTGCCAGCAGCACCTCAGGACTAGCGTTACAAGAGACCCAGTACTTC.

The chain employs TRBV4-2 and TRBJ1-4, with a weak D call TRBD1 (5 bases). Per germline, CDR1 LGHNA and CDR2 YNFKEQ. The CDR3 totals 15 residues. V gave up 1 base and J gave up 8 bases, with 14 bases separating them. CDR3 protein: CASSQGGGKEEKLFF. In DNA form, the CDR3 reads TGTGCCAGCAGCCAAGGGGGGGGGAAGGAAGAAAAACTGTTTTTT.

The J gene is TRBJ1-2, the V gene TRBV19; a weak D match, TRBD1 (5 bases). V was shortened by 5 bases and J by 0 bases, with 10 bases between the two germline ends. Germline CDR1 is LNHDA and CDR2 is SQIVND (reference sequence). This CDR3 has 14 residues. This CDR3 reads CASSFDRANYGYTF. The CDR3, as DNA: TGTGCCAGTAGTTTTGACAGAGCTAACTATGGCTACACCTTC.

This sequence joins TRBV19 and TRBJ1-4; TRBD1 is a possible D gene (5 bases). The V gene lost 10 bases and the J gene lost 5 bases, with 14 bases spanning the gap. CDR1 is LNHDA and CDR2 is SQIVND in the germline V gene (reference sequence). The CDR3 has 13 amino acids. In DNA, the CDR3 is TGTGCCAAATCGACAGAAAAAAATGAAAAACTGTTTTTT. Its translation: CAKSTEKNEKLFF.

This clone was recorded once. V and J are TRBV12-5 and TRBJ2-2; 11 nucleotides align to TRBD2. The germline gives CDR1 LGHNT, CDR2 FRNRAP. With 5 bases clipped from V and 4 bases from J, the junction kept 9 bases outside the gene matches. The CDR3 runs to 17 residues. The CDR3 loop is CASGTQLAGDLTGELFF. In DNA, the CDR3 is TGTGCTAGTGGTACTCAACTAGCGGGGGACCTCACCGGGGAGCTGTTTTTT.

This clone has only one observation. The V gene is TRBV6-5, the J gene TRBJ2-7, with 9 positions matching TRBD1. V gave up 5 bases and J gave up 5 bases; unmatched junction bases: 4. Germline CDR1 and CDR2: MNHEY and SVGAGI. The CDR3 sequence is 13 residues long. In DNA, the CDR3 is TGTGCCAGCAGTCGACAGGGGGGCAACGAGCAGTACTTC. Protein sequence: CASSRQGGNEQYF.

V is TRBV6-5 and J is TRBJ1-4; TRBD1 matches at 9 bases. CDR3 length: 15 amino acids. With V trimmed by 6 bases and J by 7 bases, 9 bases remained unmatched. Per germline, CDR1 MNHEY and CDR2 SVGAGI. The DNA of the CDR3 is TGTGCCAGCAGATCCGGGGGACAGGGAAGTGAAAAACTGTTTTTT. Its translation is CASRSGGQGSEKLFF.

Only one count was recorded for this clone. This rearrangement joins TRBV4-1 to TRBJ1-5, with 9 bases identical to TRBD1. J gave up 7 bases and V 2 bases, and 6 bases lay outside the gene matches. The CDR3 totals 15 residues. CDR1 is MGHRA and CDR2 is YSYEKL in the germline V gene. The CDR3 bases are TGCGCCAGCAGCCAAAGAACAGGGGGCGGACAGCCCCAGCATTTT. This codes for CASSQRTGGGQPQHF.

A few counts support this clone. CDR3 sequence: CASSLRELTDTQYF. For the CDR3, the DNA is TGTGCCAGCAGCTTGCGGGAGCTCACAGATACGCAGTATTTT. This sequence joins TRBV5-6 and TRBJ2-3; a weak D match, TRBD2 (6 bases). This CDR3 is 14 amino acids long. Germline V gene lookup returns CDR1 SGHDT and CDR2 YYEEEE. Trimming took 1 base from V and 2 from J, leaving 8 bases between them.

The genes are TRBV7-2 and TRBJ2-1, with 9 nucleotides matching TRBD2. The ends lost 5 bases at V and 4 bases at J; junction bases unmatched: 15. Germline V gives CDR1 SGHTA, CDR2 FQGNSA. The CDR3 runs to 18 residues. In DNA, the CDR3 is TGTGCCAGCAGCCCTTTCAGCGGGGGGCCCACCCAGTACAATGAGCAGTTCTTC. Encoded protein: CASSPFSGGPTQYNEQFF.

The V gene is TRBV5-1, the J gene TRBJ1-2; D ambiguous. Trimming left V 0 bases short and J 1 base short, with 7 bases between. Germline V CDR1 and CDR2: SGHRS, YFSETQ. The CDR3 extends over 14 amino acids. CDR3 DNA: TGCGCCAGCAGCTTGGTAGATCTTAACTATGGCTACACCTTC. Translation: CASSLVDLNYGYTF.